What follows are 25 T cell receptor beta chains derived from one specimen sequenced in a study of beta chain features in type 1 diabetes. Sequenced material consisted of expressed TCRB transcripts (all of the isolated RNA was reverse transcribed). Clones were sequenced by immunoSEQ multiplex PCR, and TCRdb holds only the in-frame ones, with some missing. The sample has around 240,000 clones, 9% to 10% seen once. Sequenced: naive CD4+ T cells from blood. The receptors come from a woman under 30 in good health.

The chain has TRBV7-9 and TRBJ1-5, with D hard to call. The V end was cut by 3 bases, the J end by 0 bases, with 6 bases between. Germline V gene data show CDR1 as SEHNR and CDR2 as FQNEAQ (reference sequence). This CDR3 comprises 14 residues. CDR3 region: CASSFSDSNQPQHF. The CDR3 bases are TGTGCCAGCAGCTTTTCAGATAGCAATCAGCCCCAGCATTTT.

The rearrangement links TRBV5-1 to TRBJ2-7; a possible D gene is TRBD1 (6 bases). The V and J ends lost 6 bases and 0 bases respectively, with 22 bases between them. CDR3 size: 17 residues. The germline V gene has CDR1 SGHRS and CDR2 YFSETQ. The CDR3 region has the DNA TGCGCCAGCAACCGAGATTCGACAGGAACCCTCTCCTACGAGCAGTACTTC. Protein product: CASNRDSTGTLSYEQYF.

The rearrangement links TRBV9 to TRBJ1-2, with TRBD1 identical over 10 bases. The J segment lost 2 bases and the V segment lost 0 bases, leaving 1 base of the junction unmatched. The CDR3 consists of 15 residues. Germline loops: CDR1 SGDLS, CDR2 YYNGEE. The CDR3 spells CASSVGQGANYGYTF. The CDR3 coding sequence is TGTGCCAGCAGCGTAGGACAGGGGGCAAACTATGGCTACACCTTC.

This clone was recorded a few times. This chain connects TRBV21-1 to TRBJ2-7; the DNA was not used to check the table's D call, TRBD1. TRBV21-1 is termed a pseudogene. This CDR3 comprises 14 residues. The DNA for the CDR3 is TGTGCCAGCATCGGGGACAGTAGAATGGGAGAGCAGTACTTC. The encoded protein is CASIGDSRMGEQYF.

This clone was recorded a few times. The chain has TRBV6-5 and TRBJ1-5; D may be TRBD1 (5 bases). This CDR3 has 14 amino acids. V was trimmed by 4 bases and J by 6 bases, leaving 13 bases between them. CDR1 is MNHEY and CDR2 is SVGAGI in the germline V gene. The CDR3 is CASSLGLQSQPQHF. The CDR3 coding sequence is TGTGCCAGCAGTTTGGGACTTCAAAGTCAGCCCCAGCATTTT.

This clone was detected only a few times. The chain couples TRBV9 to TRBJ2-1; 11 bases line up with TRBD2. The CDR3 contains 16 residues. Unmatched junction bases numbered 7, after V lost 0 bases and J lost 8 bases. From germline, CDR1 is SGDLS and CDR2 YYNGEE. CDR3 bases: TGTGCCAGCAGCGTAGCTACTAGCGGGAGCCTGGATGAGCAGTTCTTC. It codes for CASSVATSGSLDEQFF.

This clone was detected only a few times. J is TRBJ2-4 and V is TRBV15; 7 bases fit TRBD2. Trimming cost V 2 bases and J 0 bases; bases outside gene matches: 7. Germline CDR1 reads LNHNV; CDR2 reads YYDKDF (reference sequence). The CDR3 runs 17 residues. The CDR3 here is CATSRTLGEGAKNIQYF. DNA of the CDR3: TGTGCCACCAGCAGAACCCTGGGGGAGGGAGCCAAAAACATTCAGTACTTC.

This chain connects TRBV29-1 to TRBJ1-2; 11 nucleotides match TRBD1. The CDR3 loop spans 14 amino acids. Per germline, CDR1 SQVTM and CDR2 ANQGSEA. J was trimmed by 3 bases and V by 6 bases; bases with no gene match: 6. Here the CDR3 reads CSVLMGQGDYGYTF. In DNA, the CDR3 is TGCAGCGTCCTCATGGGACAGGGGGACTATGGCTACACCTTC.

This clone was counted between two and nine times. The chain combines TRBV23-1 with TRBJ2-2, with TRBD1 as a possible D gene (5 bases). TRBV23-1 qualifies as an ORF whose function is uncertain. The CDR3 length is 14 residues. Trimming took off 1 base at V and 5 bases at J, with 8 bases between the two ends. CDR3 region: CASSQLRGTGELFF. CDR3 bases: TGCGCCAGCAGTCAATTAAGGGGAACCGGGGAGCTGTTTTTT.

Only a few counts were recorded for this clone. V and J are TRBV7-8 and TRBJ2-7; possibly TRBD1 for D (6 bases). Trimming cost V 4 bases and J 5 bases, with 12 bases left between them. The germline V gene encodes CDR1 SGHVS and CDR2 FQNEAQ. CDR3 length: 13 amino acids. Here the CDR3 reads CASSYRAVNEQYF. The CDR3 bases are TGTGCCAGCAGCTACAGGGCAGTAAACGAGCAGTACTTC.

The rearrangement joins TRBV18 to TRBJ2-1; 8 bases are a match to TRBD2. The CDR3 is 15 residues long. Germline V gene lookup returns CDR1 KGHSH and CDR2 LQKENI. V shed 4 bases, J shed 7 bases, and the junction held 9 bases outside the gene matches. CDR3 amino acids: CASSQSGRSGNEQFF. CDR3 bases: TGTGCCAGCTCACAGAGCGGGAGATCGGGGAATGAGCAGTTCTTC. Together with reference TRBV18 and TRBJ2-1, the CDR3 gives the full variable domain: NAGVMQNPRHLVRRRGQEARLRCSPMKGHSHVYWYRQLPEEGLKFMVYLQKENIIDESGMPKERFSAEFPKEGPSILRIQQVVRGDSAAYFCASSQSGRSGNEQFFGPGTRLTVL.

This clone was seen more than once but under ten times. The chain is built from TRBV5-1 and TRBJ2-3, with TRBD2 as a possible D gene (5 bases). Germline assignment: CDR1 SGHRS and CDR2 YFSETQ. The ends were cut back, 4 bases at V and 1 base at J, with 22 bases in the middle. This CDR3 comprises 18 residues. The CDR3 here is CASSGANSGLPGTDTQYF. The CDR3 nucleotides read TGCGCCAGCAGCGGAGCAAACTCAGGACTTCCGGGCACAGATACGCAGTATTTT. Together with reference TRBV5-1 and TRBJ2-3, the CDR3 gives the full variable domain: KAGVTQTPRYLIKTRGQQVTLSCSPISGHRSVSWYQQTPGQGLQFLFEYFSETQRNKGNFPGRFSGRQFSNSRSEMNVSTLELGDSALYLCASSGANSGLPGTDTQYFGPGTRLTVL.

This chain connects TRBV5-1 to TRBJ2-1, with 8 bases aligning to TRBD2. J gave up 8 bases and V 4 bases, and 14 bases lay outside the gene matches. Looked up from germline, CDR1 is SGHRS and CDR2 is YFSETQ. There are 16 residues in the CDR3. The CDR3 spells CASSPRGLAGDYEQFF. The CDR3 DNA reads TGCGCCAGCAGCCCCCGGGGGCTAGCGGGTGACTATGAGCAGTTCTTC. The complete variable domain, with remaining parts taken from reference TRBV5-1 and TRBJ2-1, reads KAGVTQTPRYLIKTRGQQVTLSCSPISGHRSVSWYQQTPGQGLQFLFEYFSETQRNKGNFPGRFSGRQFSNSRSEMNVSTLELGDSALYLCASSPRGLAGDYEQFFGPGTRLTVL.

The table lists this clone with a count of one. V usage is TRBV19 and J usage is TRBJ1-2; TRBD1 matches at 8 bases. The CDR3 contains 15 residues. The junction had 9 bases not matched to a gene; V was cut back by 5 bases and J by 4 bases. From germline, CDR1 is LNHDA and CDR2 SQIVND (reference sequence). The CDR3 loop reads CASSANRGGIYGYTF. CDR3 DNA sequence: TGTGCCAGTAGTGCCAACAGGGGGGGGATCTATGGCTACACCTTC.

This clone was seen a few times. The V gene is TRBV18, the J gene TRBJ1-1, with 8 bases fitting TRBD1. Trimming cost V 3 bases and J 5 bases; bases outside gene matches: 5. The germline V gene has CDR1 KGHSH and CDR2 LQKENI. The CDR3 extends over 14 amino acids. The CDR3 DNA follows: TGTGCCAGCTCACCGGACAGGGCTGGAACTGAAGCTTTCTTT. This translates into CASSPDRAGTEAFF.

The chain employs TRBV11-2 and TRBJ2-1, with 7 bases that match TRBD2. The CDR3 is 15 residues long. The trim removed 5 bases at V and 7 bases at J, leaving 11 bases unmatched. Germline CDR1 reads SGHAT; CDR2 reads FQNNGV. CDR3 region: CASSPGRLAGNEQFF. CDR3 in DNA: TGTGCCAGCAGCCCCGGGAGGTTAGCTGGGAATGAGCAGTTCTTC.

In this sample, this clone turned up a few times. V gene TRBV6-5 combines with J gene TRBJ1-2; 10 positions match TRBD1. Germline CDR1 is MNHEY and CDR2 is SVGAGI. This CDR3 has 14 amino acids. The J segment lost 2 bases and the V segment lost 6 bases, leaving 3 bases of the junction unmatched. The chain's CDR3 is CASRPGQGNYGYTF. CDR3 coding DNA: TGTGCCAGCAGACCGGGACAGGGGAACTATGGCTACACCTTC.

This chain joins TRBV5-1 and TRBJ2-4, with D perhaps matching TRBD1 (7 bases). Trimming pared 2 bases from V and 6 bases from J, leaving 18 bases between. Germline CDR1 is SGHRS and CDR2 is YFSETQ. The CDR3 consists of 16 residues. The CDR3 DNA reads as TGCGCCAGCAGCTTTGCATCGGGGGCAGGGGGAAACATTCAGTACTTC. This translates into CASSFASGAGGNIQYF. Filled out from reference TRBV5-1 and TRBJ2-4, the complete variable domain reads KAGVTQTPRYLIKTRGQQVTLSCSPISGHRSVSWYQQTPGQGLQFLFEYFSETQRNKGNFPGRFSGRQFSNSRSEMNVSTLELGDSALYLCASSFASGAGGNIQYFGAGTRLSVL.

This chain links TRBV5-4 with TRBJ2-1; D might be TRBD1 (5 bases). V lost 5 bases to trimming and J lost 4 bases, with 22 bases between them. Germline CDR1 SGHNT, CDR2 YYREEE (reference sequence). CDR3 length equals 17 residues. CDR3 protein: CASSSGHQPLGYNEQFF. The CDR3 coding sequence is TGTGCCAGCAGTTCAGGACACCAACCCCTAGGGTACAATGAGCAGTTCTTC.

The rearrangement uses TRBV7-3 and TRBJ2-1; TRBD2 aligns across 7 bases. CDR3 length: 15 amino acids. CDR1 and CDR2 from the germline V gene are SGHTA and FQGTGA. V gave up 5 bases and J gave up 4 bases; unmatched junction bases: 8. The chain's CDR3 is CASSTSGAGYNEQFF. CDR3 sequence (DNA): TGTGCCAGCAGCACGAGCGGGGCCGGGTACAATGAGCAGTTCTTC. Looking up the rest from reference TRBV7-3 and TRBJ2-1 gives the full variable domain: GAGVSQTPSNKVTEKGKYVELRCDPISGHTALYWYRQSLGQGPEFLIYFQGTGAADDSGLPNDRFFAVRPEGSVSTLKIQRTERGDSAVYLCASSTSGAGYNEQFFGPGTRLTVL.

The chain joins TRBV5-1 to TRBJ1-4, with D maybe TRBD1 (5 bases). The CDR3 sequence is 15 residues long. Deletions cut 0 bases from V and 8 bases from J, with 14 bases between. The V gene's germline CDR1 is SGHRS and CDR2 YFSETQ. The CDR3 sequence is CASSLVQGPGEKLFF. CDR3 nucleotide sequence: TGCGCCAGCAGCTTGGTCCAGGGTCCTGGGGAAAAACTGTTTTTT.

This clone appeared a few times. The chain uses TRBV6-1 and TRBJ1-5, with D possibly TRBD1 on 5 matching bases. V lost 0 bases, J lost 6 bases, and 18 bases lay in between. This CDR3 contains 17 residues. The V gene's germline CDR1 is MNHNS and CDR2 SASEGT. CDR3 residues: CASSEAGWGRTSQPQHF. The CDR3 DNA sequence: TGTGCCAGCAGTGAAGCAGGTTGGGGCAGGACAAGTCAGCCCCAGCATTTT.

This clone appeared a few times. The rearrangement uses TRBV9 and TRBJ2-1; D is undetermined. The CDR3 spans 12 residues. Germline V gives CDR1 SGDLS, CDR2 YYNGEE. V was pared by 5 bases and J by 2 bases, with 5 bases between. The CDR3 protein is CASSLAYNEQFF. CDR3 nucleotide sequence: TGTGCCAGCAGTCTCGCCTACAATGAGCAGTTCTTC. The complete variable domain, with remaining parts taken from reference TRBV9 and TRBJ2-1, reads DSGVTQTPKHLITATGQRVTLRCSPRSGDLSVYWYQQSLDQGLQFLIQYYNGEERAKGNILERFSAQQFPDLHSELNLSSLELGDSALYFCASSLAYNEQFFGPGTRLTVL.

This clone was recorded a few times. The chain employs TRBV13 and TRBJ2-7; 8 nucleotides agree with TRBD1. Germline V gives CDR1 PRHDT, CDR2 FYEKMQ (reference sequence). CDR3 size: 14 residues. Trimming took 3 bases from V and 5 from J; bases not matched to a gene: 6. CDR3 region: CASSLGRGQDEQYF. CDR3 nucleotides: TGTGCCAGCAGCTTGGGCAGGGGGCAGGACGAGCAGTACTTC. The full variable domain, rest sourced from reference TRBV13 and TRBJ2-7, is AAGVIQSPRHLIKEKRETATLKCYPIPRHDTVYWYQQGPGQDPQFLISFYEKMQSDKGSIPDRFSAQQFSDYHSELNMSSLELGDSALYFCASSLGRGQDEQYFGPGTRLTVT.

V usage is TRBV11-2 and J usage is TRBJ2-3; D uncertain. Germline assignment: CDR1 SGHAT and CDR2 FQNNGV. Trimming took 5 bases from V and 4 from J, leaving 7 bases between them. This CDR3 contains 12 residues. The CDR3 DNA sequence: TGTGCCAGCAGCCCCATTCCAGATACGCAGTATTTT. It specifies CASSPIPDTQYF.